The rows below give T cell receptor beta chains drawn from one sample of a study of T cell responses to AZD1222 COVID-19 vaccine. The table came from immunoSEQ multiplex PCR; TCRdb's copy has only in-frame clones and leaves some out. Among 150,000 or so clones listed, about 91% were seen once. Sequences were derived from peripheral blood, sampled on day 0 of AZD1222 vaccination. These TCRs come from an adult in good health. The CDR3 runs from the conserved cysteine through the conserved F or W. A D gene is named only where the DNA matches it firmly. Size is omitted from some rows. Given values are once, few, many or a class for expanded clones.

TRBJ1-3 - TRBV4-3 - TGCGCCAGCAGCCACGCCCAGTGGAACACCATATATTTT CASSHAQWNTIYF
TRBJ2-7 TRBD1 TRBV5-1 - TGCGCCAGCAGCACCTGGACAGGGAACTACGAGCAGTACTTC CASSTWTGNYEQYF
TRBJ2-2 - TRBV7-2 - TGTGCCAGCAGCCGGACAGGGAGGGCCGGGGAGCTGTTTTTT CASSRTGRAGELFF
TRBJ1-6 - TRBV7-9 - TGTGCCAGCAGCTTAGACTCCCGGGATCGTTCACCCCTCCACTTT CASSLDSRDRSPLHF
TRBJ1-2 - TRBV27 - TGTGCCAGCCGGATGGGAGGAAAGGACTATGGCTACACCTTC CASRMGGKDYGYTF
TRBJ2-7 - TRBV4-1 - TGCGCCAGCAGCCAAGATTCTACTTCCTCCTACGAGCAGTACTTC CASSQDSTSSYEQYF
TRBJ1-1 - TRBV5-6 once TGTGCCAGCAGCTTGGCGGGTAGGCTTGGTGCTTTCTTT CASSLAGRLGAFF
TRBJ2-7 TRBD2 TRBV27 - TGTGCCAGCAGTTTTTTAGCGGGAGTCCGTCACGAGCAGTACTTC CASSFLAGVRHEQYF
TRBJ1-5 - TRBV7-8 - TGTGCCAGCAGCCCGCGGGGGGCTGCTATTGATCAGCCCCAGCATTTT CASSPRGAAIDQPQHF
TRBJ1-3 TRBD1 TRBV11-3 - TGTGCCAGCAGCGCGGGACAGGGGGGCTCTGGAAACACCATATATTTT CASSAGQGGSGNTIYF
TRBJ1-2 - TRBV20-1 - TGCAGTGGCGCTGGACAAGGCGGCTACACCTTC CSGAGQGGYTF
TRBJ2-7 TRBD1 TRBV7-6 - TGTGCCAGCAGCGCCGGGACAGGGGCTTACGAGCAGTACTTC CASSAGTGAYEQYF
TRBJ1-1 - TRBV12-5 once TGTGCTAGTGGTCCCTATCCGGGGTTTGACACTGAAGCTTTCTTT CASGPYPGFDTEAFF
TRBJ1-2 - TRBV5-4 - TGTGCCAGCAGCTTGTTCGGCGGCAACTATGGCTACACCTTC CASSLFGGNYGYTF
TRBJ1-1 - TRBV7-9 - TGTGCCAGCAGCTTAACGGGCACTGAAGCTTTCTTT CASSLTGTEAFF
TRBJ2-7 - TRBV19 - TGTGCCAGTAGTCCTAAGGGGGGGCGCTTTCCCTACGAGCAGTACTTC CASSPKGGRFPYEQYF
TRBJ2-1 - TRBV9 once TGTGCCAGCAGCGTAGCCCCGACAGGTGTGTCCTACAATGAGCAGTTCTTC CASSVAPTGVSYNEQFF
TRBJ1-5 - TRBV24-1 - TGTGCCACCAGTGATCGACAAGTCAATCAGCCCCAGCATTTT CATSDRQVNQPQHF
TRBJ1-2 TRBD1 TRBV2 - TGTGCCAGCAGCCCGCACGGACAGGGAGTTAACTATGGCTACACCTTC CASSPHGQGVNYGYTF
TRBJ2-2 TRBD2 TRBV7-3 - TGTGCCAGCTCCATCGGGGGGGCCGGGGAGCTGTTTTTT CASSIGGAGELFF
TRBJ1-6 - TRBV6-6 few TGTGCCAGCAACAACCGGACAGCTCGGGCGTCCCTCCACTTT CASNNRTARASLHF
TRBJ1-4 - TRBV10-2 - TGCGCCAGCAGTGACTGGAATAGAGGTGAAAAACTGTTTTTT CASSDWNRGEKLFF
TRBJ2-3 - TRBV5-1 - TGCGCCAGCAGCTTGGCCACAGATACGCAGTATTTT CASSLATDTQYF
TRBJ2-5 - TRBV4-3 - TGCGCCAGCAGCCAAGATCGGGCCAGAACAGAGACCCAGTACTTC CASSQDRARTETQYF
TRBJ2-7 TRBD1 TRBV7-8 once TGTGCCAGCAGCTTAAGGATTCAGGGGGCCTTTGAGCAGTACTTC CASSLRIQGAFEQYF
TRBJ1-5 TRBD1 TRBV7-8 - TGTGCCAGCAGTCAGGGGGAGGGCGTGGGGCCCCAGCATTTT CASSQGEGVGPQHF
TRBJ2-7 - TRBV6-2/TRBV6-3 - TGTGCCAGCAGTTACTCGGAAAAGGATTCCTCCTACGAGCAGTACTTC CASSYSEKDSSYEQYF
TRBJ2-7 TRBD1 TRBV19 once TGTGCCAGTAGTATGGACAGGACCTACGAGCAGTACTTC CASSMDRTYEQYF
TRBJ1-5 - TRBV19 - TGTGCCAGTACCGATAGCAATCAGCCCCAGCATTTT CASTDSNQPQHF
TRBJ2-5 - TRBV7-3 - TGTGCCAGCAGCTTAGCTTTGCGCGAGACCCAGTACTTC CASSLALRETQYF
TRBJ2-5 TRBD1 TRBV19 - TGTGCCAGTAGTATGGGGGCGGGACAGGGTATCGTAGAGACCCAGTACTTC CASSMGAGQGIVETQYF
TRBJ2-3 TRBD2 TRBV6-2/TRBV6-3 - TGTGCCAGCAGCAATGGACTAGCGGGAGGGCCAGCAGATACGCAGTATTTT CASSNGLAGGPADTQYF
TRBJ2-3 - TRBV10-1 - TGCGCCAGCAGCGAGGCAGGGACAGATACGCAGTATTTT CASSEAGTDTQYF
TRBJ2-3 - TRBV12-3/TRBV12-4 - TGTGCCAGCAGCCGACTGGCCACAGATACGCAGTATTTT CASSRLATDTQYF
TRBJ1-3 - TRBV5-8 once TGTGCCAGCAGCACAGGGACGCCGTCTGGAAACACCATATATTTT CASSTGTPSGNTIYF
TRBJ1-1 - TRBV5-1 - TGCGCCAGCAGCTTGGTGGGGTCGGGGAACACTGAAGCTTTCTTT CASSLVGSGNTEAFF
TRBJ1-2 - TRBV18 - TGTGCCAGCTCACACGGGGGCGGGGATGGCTACACCTTC CASSHGGGDGYTF
TRBJ2-7 - TRBV4-1 - TGCGCCAGCAGCCAAGATCTAGGGTCCTACGAGCAGTACTTC CASSQDLGSYEQYF
TRBJ1-6 TRBD1 TRBV9 few TGTGCCAGCAGCGTAGCGGCCAGGGGGATTGGTACACCCCTCCACTTT CASSVAARGIGTPLHF
TRBJ2-7 - TRBV4-3 - TGCGCCAGCAGCGCGTTAATGATTGGAAGCTCCTACGAGCAGTACTTC CASSALMIGSSYEQYF